The 14 T cell receptor beta chains given below trace back to one sample, sequenced in a study of blood T cell repertoires in COVID-19. Generated by immunoSEQ multiplex PCR, the TCRdb table keeps only in-frame clones and is missing some. The data hold around 430,000 clones, with approximately 87% observed a single time. The sequenced sample consisted of PBMCs or T cells enriched from blood (not recorded which). The receptors were gathered from a woman between 50 and 59 years old who had recovered from COVID-19.

The CDR3: CASREANQPQHF. Here the CDR3 DNA reads TGTGCCAGTCGGGAGGCAAATCAGCCCCAGCATTTT. The chain joins TRBV28 to TRBJ1-5; D remains ambiguous. The germline gives CDR1 MDHEN, CDR2 SYDVKM. The CDR3 runs to 12 residues. Between the trimmed V and J ends, which lost 9 bases and 4 bases, there was a span of 10 bases.

This chain links TRBV25-1 with TRBJ2-3; TRBD2 matches 8 bases. Per germline, CDR1 MGHDK and CDR2 SYGVNS. The CDR3 has 17 residues. V shed 3 bases and J 5 bases; nucleotides not matched to a gene: 13. The CDR3 bases are TGTGCCAGCAGTGACAAGGGCGGGACTAGTTATGTAGATACGCAGTATTTT. Translated: CASSDKGGTSYVDTQYF.

The rearrangement uses TRBV5-1 and TRBJ2-3; 9 nucleotides match TRBD2. Germline lookup yields CDR1 SGHRS and CDR2 YFSETQ. The CDR3 is 19 amino acids. Germline trimming cut 1 base from V and 3 bases from J; bases unmatched to any gene: 15. The DNA for the CDR3 is TGCGCCAGCAGCTTGCGGGGACTAGCCCAAACGATTGGGACAGATACGCAGTATTTT. Translating gives CASSLRGLAQTIGTDTQYF.

This sequence joins TRBV5-1 and TRBJ1-4; TRBD1 agrees at 9 bases. The CDR3 has 16 residues. Unmatched junction bases numbered 14, after V lost 6 bases and J lost 8 bases. The V gene's germline CDR1 is SGHRS and CDR2 YFSETQ. The DNA for the CDR3 is TGCGCCAGCACCGAGGACAGGGGATCCTTGGGAGAAAAACTGTTTTTT. Translating gives CASTEDRGSLGEKLFF.

This clone was seen just once. The rearrangement links TRBV6-5 to TRBJ1-4; D not certain. CDR3 length equals 15 residues. The V gene lost 6 bases and the J gene lost 0 bases, with 11 bases spanning the gap. Per germline, CDR1 MNHEY and CDR2 SVGAGI. CDR3 in DNA: TGTGCCAGCAGCCCCAGCAGCGCAACTAATGAAAAACTGTTTTTT. It encodes CASSPSSATNEKLFF.

This clone was observed at least ten times. The V and J genes are TRBV6-1 and TRBJ1-3; D gene uncertain. CDR1 is MNHNS, CDR2 SASEGT, per germline. Between the trimmed V and J ends, which lost 10 bases and 2 bases, there was a span of 6 bases. The CDR3 is 11 residues long. In DNA, the CDR3 is TGTGCCACCGGGGCTGGAAACACCATATATTTT. This sequence encodes CATGAGNTIYF.

V usage is TRBV4-1 and J usage is TRBJ1-2; D unclear. Germline V CDR1 and CDR2: MGHRA, YSYEKL. The CDR3 extends over 16 amino acids. Trimming shortened V by 4 bases and J by 0 bases, and 15 bases separated the two germline ends. CDR3 region: CASSPLISFPNYGYTF. The CDR3 nucleotides are TGCGCCAGCAGCCCACTGATCTCTTTCCCTAACTATGGCTACACCTTC.

This chain joins TRBV6-5 and TRBJ1-6; D not certain. V gave up 6 bases and J gave up 8 bases, with 14 bases separating them. CDR1 and CDR2 from the germline V gene are MNHEY and SVGAGI. The CDR3 has 14 amino acids. CDR3 loop: CASSPLEEDSPLHF. CDR3 coding DNA: TGTGCCAGCAGCCCCCTAGAAGAGGATTCACCCCTCCACTTT.

V is TRBV7-6 and J is TRBJ2-2, with no clear D. From germline, CDR1 is SGHVS and CDR2 FNYEAQ. Trimming took 4 bases from V and 3 from J, leaving 6 bases between them. This CDR3 has 13 amino acids. The CDR3 loop reads CASSSRDTGELFF. The CDR3 DNA reads as TGTGCCAGCAGCTCAAGAGACACCGGGGAGCTGTTTTTT. The entire variable domain, with the rest obtained from reference TRBV7-6 and TRBJ2-2, is as follows: GAGVSQSPRYKVTKRGQDVALRCDPISGHVSLYWYRQALGQGPEFLTYFNYEAQQDKSGLPNDRFSAERPEGSISTLTIQRTEQRDSAMYRCASSSRDTGELFFGEGSRLTVL.

The V gene is TRBV5-5, the J gene TRBJ2-6; 8 positions agree with TRBD1. After removal of 5 bases from V and 4 bases from J, the junction contained 11 bases not matched to a gene. CDR3 length equals 17 residues. Germline loops: CDR1 SGHKS, CDR2 YYEKEE (reference sequence). The CDR3: CASRDGRGRSGANVLTF. The DNA of the CDR3 is TGTGCCAGCAGAGACGGCAGGGGGCGTTCCGGGGCCAACGTCCTGACTTTC.

The table lists this clone with many counts. This sample includes further DNA sequences coding for the same CDR3. The rearrangement uses TRBV5-4 and TRBJ2-5, with 10 bases fitting TRBD2. J gave up 9 bases and V 5 bases, and 13 bases lay outside the gene matches. The CDR3 runs 15 residues. Germline CDR1 reads SGHNT; CDR2 reads YYREEE (reference sequence). This chain's CDR3 is CASSTRTSGPGAQYF. The CDR3 coding sequence is TGTGCCAGCAGTACCCGGACTAGCGGTCCGGGGGCCCAGTACTTC.

This clone came up once. The chain has TRBV4-1 and TRBJ2-3; 7 nucleotides match TRBD1. CDR1 is MGHRA, CDR2 YSYEKL, per germline. V was clipped by 2 bases and J by 7 bases; unmatched bases: 6. This CDR3 has 14 residues. The CDR3 here is CASSQPGQYNTQYF. The CDR3 DNA reads TGCGCCAGCAGCCAACCGGGACAGTATAATACGCAGTATTTT.

The V call is TRBV11-2, the J call TRBJ2-7; the D gene is possibly TRBD1 (6 bases). The CDR3 extends over 15 amino acids. Trimming cost V 2 bases and J 4 bases, with 15 bases left between them. Germline V gene lookup returns CDR1 SGHAT and CDR2 FQNNGV. The CDR3 sequence: CASSLYVGARYEQYF. Here the CDR3 DNA reads TGTGCCAGCAGCTTATATGTGGGGGCGCGGTACGAGCAGTACTTC.

The V and J genes are TRBV7-9 and TRBJ1-2; a possible D gene is TRBD1 (5 bases). The CDR3 covers 14 residues. The V gene's germline CDR1 is SEHNR and CDR2 FQNEAQ (reference sequence). V lost 5 bases and J lost 4, with 14 bases in between. The CDR3 reads CASSREGEGYGYTF. In nucleotides, the CDR3 is TGTGCCAGCAGCCGTGAAGGGGAGGGCTATGGCTACACCTTC.